Each of the 2 T cell receptor beta chains below was sequenced from the same sample in a study of technical replicates of blood from a handful of donors. Produced via immunoSEQ multiplex PCR; TCRdb's table is partial and in-frame only. The table lists some 75,000 clones, roughly 96% of them singletons. Sequenced: T cells isolated from PBMCs. These receptors all come from a human donor in good health.

CDR3 sequence reads: CAISATSGRAREQFF. The CDR3 DNA follows: TGTGCCATCAGTGCGACTAGCGGGAGGGCCCGCGAGCAGTTCTTC. The chain couples TRBV10-3 to TRBJ2-1, with 14 bases fitting TRBD2. Germline CDR1 is ENHRY and CDR2 is SYGVKD. There are 15 residues in the CDR3. After removal of 4 bases from V and 10 bases from J, the junction contained 6 bases not matched to a gene.

The chain has TRBV9 and TRBJ2-6; D not resolved. The CDR3 contains 15 residues. Germline V gives CDR1 SGDLS, CDR2 YYNGEE. V shed 3 bases and J shed 0 bases, with 7 bases lying between them. The CDR3 DNA reads TGTGCCAGCAGCGCCCTTAGCTCTGGGGCCAACGTCCTGACTTTC. It specifies CASSALSSGANVLTF.